This TCR beta chain was observed in a study of pediatric ulcerative colitis. The assay was immunoSEQ multiplex PCR, and TCRdb's table has in-frame clones only and misses some. This sample has 15,000 or so clones; 70% to 90% occur once, and the top ten carry 0.75% to 1%. V was clipped by 6 bases and J by 0 bases, with 18 bases between them. CDR3 length equals 16 residues. Germline assignment: CDR1 LNHDA and CDR2 SQIVND (reference sequence). Sequencing was done on a sample of blood. The chain recombines TRBV19 with TRBJ2-7, with a possible D match to TRBD2 (6 bases). The sequence derives from a boy aged 5-17 years with moderate ulcerative colitis. The DNA of the CDR3 is TGTGCCAGTAGAAGAGATTCCAGCGGGCCCTCCTACGAGCAGTACTTC. This codes for CASRRDSSGPSYEQYF.